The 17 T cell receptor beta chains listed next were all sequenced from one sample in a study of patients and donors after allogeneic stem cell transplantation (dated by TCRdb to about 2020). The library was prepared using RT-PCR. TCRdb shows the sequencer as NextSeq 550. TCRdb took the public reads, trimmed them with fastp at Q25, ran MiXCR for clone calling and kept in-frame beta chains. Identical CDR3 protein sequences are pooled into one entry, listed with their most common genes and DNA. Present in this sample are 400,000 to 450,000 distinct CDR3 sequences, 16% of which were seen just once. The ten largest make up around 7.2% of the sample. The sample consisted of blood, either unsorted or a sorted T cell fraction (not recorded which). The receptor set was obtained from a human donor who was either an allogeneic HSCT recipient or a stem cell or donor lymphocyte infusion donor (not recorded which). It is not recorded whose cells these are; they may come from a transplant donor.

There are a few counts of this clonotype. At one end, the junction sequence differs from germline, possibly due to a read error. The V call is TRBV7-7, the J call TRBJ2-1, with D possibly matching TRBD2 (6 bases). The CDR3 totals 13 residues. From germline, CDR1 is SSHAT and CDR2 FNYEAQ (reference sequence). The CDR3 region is CASSTTRLDEQFF. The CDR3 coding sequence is TGTGCTAGCAGCACGACTAGGTTGGATGAGCAGTTCTTC. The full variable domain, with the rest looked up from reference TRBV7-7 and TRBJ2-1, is GAGVSQSPRYKVTKRGQDVTLRCDPISSHATLYWYQQALGQGPEFLTYFNYEAQPDKSGLPSDRFSAERPEGSISTLTIQRTEQRDSAMYRCASSTTRLDEQFFGPGTRLTVL.

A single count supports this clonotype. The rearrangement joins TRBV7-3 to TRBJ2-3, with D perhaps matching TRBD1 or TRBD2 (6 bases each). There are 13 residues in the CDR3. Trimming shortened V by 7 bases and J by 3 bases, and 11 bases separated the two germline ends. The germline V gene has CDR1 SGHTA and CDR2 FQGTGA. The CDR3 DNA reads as TGTGCCAGCACGGGGGCGAAGACAGATACGCAGTATTTT. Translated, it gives CASTGAKTDTQYF.

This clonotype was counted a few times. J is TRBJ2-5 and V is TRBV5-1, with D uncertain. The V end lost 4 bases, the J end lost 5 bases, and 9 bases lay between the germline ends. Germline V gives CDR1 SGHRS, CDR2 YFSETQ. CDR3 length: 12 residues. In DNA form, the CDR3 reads TGCGCCAGCAGCCCCCCGAGTGAGACCCAGTACTTC. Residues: CASSPPSETQYF. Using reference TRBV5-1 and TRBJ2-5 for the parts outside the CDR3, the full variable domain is KAGVTQTPRYLIKTRGQQVTLSCSPISGHRSVSWYQQTPGQGLQFLFEYFSETQRNKGNFPGRFSGRQFSNSRSEMNVSTLELGDSALYLCASSPPSETQYFGPGTRLLVL.

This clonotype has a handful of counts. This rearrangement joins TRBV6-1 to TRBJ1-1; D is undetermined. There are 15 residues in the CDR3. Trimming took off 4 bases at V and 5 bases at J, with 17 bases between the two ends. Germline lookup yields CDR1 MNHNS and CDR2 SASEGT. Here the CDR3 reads CASSGLQGLLTEAFF. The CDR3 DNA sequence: TGTGCCAGCAGTGGGCTACAAGGACTACTTACTGAAGCTTTCTTT.

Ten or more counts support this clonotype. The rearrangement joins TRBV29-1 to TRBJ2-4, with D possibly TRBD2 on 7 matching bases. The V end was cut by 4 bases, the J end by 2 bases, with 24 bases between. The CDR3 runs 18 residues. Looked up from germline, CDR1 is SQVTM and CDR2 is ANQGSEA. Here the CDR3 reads CSVVGRGSGRGTKNIQYF. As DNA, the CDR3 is TGCAGCGTTGTGGGGAGGGGGAGTGGGAGAGGGACCAAAAACATTCAGTACTTC.

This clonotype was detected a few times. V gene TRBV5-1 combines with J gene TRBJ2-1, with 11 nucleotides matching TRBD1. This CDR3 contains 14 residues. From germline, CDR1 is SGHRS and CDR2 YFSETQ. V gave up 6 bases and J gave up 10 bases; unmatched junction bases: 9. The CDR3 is CASTSDRGHSEQFF. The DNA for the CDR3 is TGCGCCAGCACCTCGGACAGGGGGCATTCGGAGCAGTTCTTC.

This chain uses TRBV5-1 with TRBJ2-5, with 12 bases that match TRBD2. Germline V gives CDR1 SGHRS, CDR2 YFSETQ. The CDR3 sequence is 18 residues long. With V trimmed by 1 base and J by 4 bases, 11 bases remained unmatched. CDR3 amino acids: CASSLFYAGTSGSETQYF. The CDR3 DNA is TGCGCCAGCAGCTTGTTCTACGCGGGGACTAGCGGGTCAGAGACCCAGTACTTC.

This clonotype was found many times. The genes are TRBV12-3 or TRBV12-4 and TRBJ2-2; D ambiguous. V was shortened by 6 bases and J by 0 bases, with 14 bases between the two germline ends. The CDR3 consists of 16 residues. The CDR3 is CASSLLSSPNTGELFF. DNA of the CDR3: TGTGCCAGCAGCTTATTATCCAGCCCGAACACCGGGGAGCTGTTTTTT.

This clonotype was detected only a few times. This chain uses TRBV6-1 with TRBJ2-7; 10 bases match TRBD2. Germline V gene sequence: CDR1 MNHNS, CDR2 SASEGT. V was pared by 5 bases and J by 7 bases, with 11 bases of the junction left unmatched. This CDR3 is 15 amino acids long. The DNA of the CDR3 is TGTGCCAGCAGTACCATAGCGGGGGGCCCCGGAGAGCAGTACTTC. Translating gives CASSTIAGGPGEQYF.

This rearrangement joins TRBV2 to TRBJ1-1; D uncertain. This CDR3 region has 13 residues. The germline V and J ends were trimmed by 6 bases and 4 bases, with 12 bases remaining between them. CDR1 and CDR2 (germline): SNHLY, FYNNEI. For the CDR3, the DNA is TGTGCCAGCAGCTCCGCCCCGTCCACTGAAGCTTTCTTT. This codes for CASSSAPSTEAFF. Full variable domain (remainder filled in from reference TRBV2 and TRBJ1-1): EPEVTQTPSHQVTQMGQEVILRCVPISNHLYFYWYRQILGQKVEFLVSFYNNEISEKSEIFDDQFSVERPDGSNFTLKIRSTKLEDSAMYFCASSSAPSTEAFFGQGTRLTVV.

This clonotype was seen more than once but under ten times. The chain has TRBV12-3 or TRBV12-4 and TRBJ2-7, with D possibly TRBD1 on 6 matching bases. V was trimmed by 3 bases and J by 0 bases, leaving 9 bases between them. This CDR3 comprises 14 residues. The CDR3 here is CASSFGQNSYEQYF. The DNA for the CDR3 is TGTGCCAGCAGTTTCGGACAGAACTCCTACGAGCAGTACTTC.

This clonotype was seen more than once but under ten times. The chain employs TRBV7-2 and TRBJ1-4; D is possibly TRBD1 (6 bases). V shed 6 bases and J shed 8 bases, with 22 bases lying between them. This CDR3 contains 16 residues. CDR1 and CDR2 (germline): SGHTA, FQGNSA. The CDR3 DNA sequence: TGTGCCAGCAGTCTCGCCGGGGGCGCGGCGAGGGAAAAACTGTTTTTT. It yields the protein CASSLAGGAAREKLFF.

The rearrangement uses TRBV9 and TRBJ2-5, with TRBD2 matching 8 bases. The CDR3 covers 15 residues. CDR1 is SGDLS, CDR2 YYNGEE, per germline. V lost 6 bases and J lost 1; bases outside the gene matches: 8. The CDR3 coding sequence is TGTGCCAGCACATCGTCGGGAGGGCCCCAAGAGACCCAGTACTTC. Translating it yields CASTSSGGPQETQYF.

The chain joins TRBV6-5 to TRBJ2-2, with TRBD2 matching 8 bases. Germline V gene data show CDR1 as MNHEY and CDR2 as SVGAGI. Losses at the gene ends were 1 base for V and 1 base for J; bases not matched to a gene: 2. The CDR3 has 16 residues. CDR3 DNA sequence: TGTGCCAGCAGTTACTTTAGCGGGGAGAACACCGGGGAGCTGTTTTTT. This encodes CASSYFSGENTGELFF.

CDR3 nucleotides: TGTGCCAGCAGCTTCCCCGAAGAGACCCAGTACTTC. This codes for CASSFPEETQYF. The chain recombines TRBV7-2 with TRBJ2-5; no clear D gene. The CDR3 sequence is 12 residues long. With 3 bases removed from V and 3 bases from J, the gap between germline ends came to 5 bases. Per the germline V gene, CDR1 is SGHTA and CDR2 is FQGNSA.

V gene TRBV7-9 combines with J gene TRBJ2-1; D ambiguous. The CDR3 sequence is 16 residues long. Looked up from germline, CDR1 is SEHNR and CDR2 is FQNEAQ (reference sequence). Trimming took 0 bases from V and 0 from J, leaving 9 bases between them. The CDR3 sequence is CASSLALRYSYNEQFF. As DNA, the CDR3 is TGTGCCAGCAGCTTAGCCCTCCGATACTCCTACAATGAGCAGTTCTTC.

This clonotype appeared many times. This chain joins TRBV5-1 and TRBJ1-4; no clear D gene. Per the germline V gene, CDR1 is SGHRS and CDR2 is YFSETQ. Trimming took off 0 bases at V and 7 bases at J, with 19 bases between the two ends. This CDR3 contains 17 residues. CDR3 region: CASSLALGGSVGEKLFF. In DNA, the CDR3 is TGCGCCAGCAGCTTGGCCCTTGGCGGGTCGGTTGGTGAAAAACTGTTTTTT.